One sample yielded the 19 T cell receptor beta chains listed below, sequenced in a study of T cells in Graves' hyperthyroidism and ophthalmopathy. RNA transcripts provided the source from which TCR beta CDR3 regions were amplified. First-round RT-PCR targeting the TCR CDR3 was performed with the HTBI primer set. TCRdb passed the multiplex PCR reads through MiXCR, listing each CDR3 protein once. The sample lists about 270,000 distinct CDR3 sequences, nearly 15% occurring once. The sample comprised blood. Receptors were obtained from a woman in her forties or fifties with Graves' hyperthyroidism that later progressed to Graves' ophthalmopathy.

In its sample, this clonotype was seen many times. The rearrangement uses TRBV28 and TRBJ1-2; 10 positions agree with TRBD1. Trimming cost V 2 bases and J 6 bases; bases outside gene matches: 3. The CDR3 loop spans 14 amino acids. Germline assignment: CDR1 MDHEN and CDR2 SYDVKM. CDR3 amino acids: CASSLRQGADGYTF. CDR3 DNA: TGTGCCAGCAGTTTACGACAGGGGGCGGATGGCTACACCTTC.

This clonotype was seen many times. The chain is built from TRBV15 and TRBJ1-1, with TRBD1 matching over 8 bases. The CDR3 runs to 16 residues. The trim removed 7 bases at V and 5 bases at J, leaving 15 bases unmatched. The germline V gene encodes CDR1 LNHNV and CDR2 YYDKDF (reference sequence). This chain's CDR3 is CATNPILFRGRTEAFF. CDR3 in DNA: TGTGCCACCAACCCTATCCTTTTCAGGGGGCGAACTGAAGCTTTCTTT.

V is TRBV15 and J is TRBJ1-3; D remains unclear. The length of the CDR3 is 14 residues. Germline loops: CDR1 LNHNV, CDR2 YYDKDF (reference sequence). Deletions cut 4 bases from V and 1 base from J, with 8 bases between. Here the CDR3 DNA reads TGTGCCACCAGCATACCGGGATCTGGAAACACCATATATTTT. Translation: CATSIPGSGNTIYF.

This clonotype occurred many times. The chain has TRBV20-1 and TRBJ2-1; TRBD2 aligns across 10 bases. The CDR3 sequence is 14 residues long. Germline CDR1 and CDR2: DFQATT and SNEGSKA (reference sequence). V gave up 3 bases and J gave up 8 bases; unmatched junction bases: 7. CDR3 region: CSASKREGLDEQFF. The CDR3 region has the DNA TGCAGTGCTAGTAAGCGGGAGGGCCTCGATGAGCAGTTCTTC.

This clonotype was counted at least ten times. The gene calls are TRBV10-3 and TRBJ1-2, with TRBD1 identical over 7 bases. Germline loops: CDR1 ENHRY, CDR2 SYGVKD. This CDR3 contains 13 residues. V shed 4 bases and J 8 bases; nucleotides not matched to a gene: 7. CDR3 loop: CAISGQGRQGYTF. In nucleotides, the CDR3 is TGTGCCATCAGTGGACAGGGTCGGCAAGGCTACACCTTC.

This clonotype was detected ten times or more. CDR3 loop: CASSLGGRVGEQYF. In nucleotides, the CDR3 is TGCGCCAGCAGCTTGGGGGGGCGTGTTGGCGAGCAGTACTTC. This chain connects TRBV5-1 to TRBJ2-7, with a weak D call TRBD1 (6 bases). V was cut by 0 bases and J by 6 bases, with 13 bases left in between. Germline CDR1 is SGHRS and CDR2 is YFSETQ. The CDR3 consists of 14 residues.

The chain employs TRBV27 and TRBJ1-1; D is undetermined. V was pared by 5 bases and J by 1 base, with 14 bases between. CDR3 length: 15 residues. Germline values: CDR1 MNHEY, CDR2 SMNVEV (reference sequence). CDR3 coding DNA: TGTGCCAGCAGTCCCTTACGGCAATCGAACACTGAAGCTTTCTTT. Protein product: CASSPLRQSNTEAFF.

This clonotype has at least ten counts. This chain joins TRBV28 and TRBJ1-2; D perhaps matches TRBD1 (5 bases). Germline-derived CDR1 and CDR2 are MDHEN and SYDVKM. The CDR3 spans 14 residues. V shed 6 bases and J shed 4 bases, with 15 bases lying between them. The CDR3 sequence: CASSRPGGSYGYTF. The CDR3 coding sequence is TGTGCCAGCAGCAGACCTGGGGGATCCTATGGCTACACCTTC.

The V gene is TRBV5-6, the J gene TRBJ1-5; 7 bases agree with TRBD1. Trimming at V came to 3 bases and at J to 2 bases, leaving 5 bases not matched to a gene. CDR1 is SGHDT and CDR2 is YYEEEE in the germline V gene. There are 15 residues in the CDR3. The DNA of the CDR3 is TGTGCCAGCAGCTCAAGACAGGGCCGCAATCAGCCCCAGCATTTT. Translation: CASSSRQGRNQPQHF.

This clonotype was seen repeatedly, ten times or more. This rearrangement joins TRBV7-8 to TRBJ2-3; 9 positions agree with TRBD2. V lost 1 base and J lost 4; bases outside the gene matches: 6. Germline loops: CDR1 SGHVS, CDR2 FQNEAQ. This CDR3 is 16 amino acids long. CDR3 DNA: TGTGCCAGCAGCTTAGTCCCGGGACTAGCTTCAGATACGCAGTATTTT. Translation: CASSLVPGLASDTQYF. Full variable domain (rest looked up from reference TRBV7-8 and TRBJ2-3): GAGVSQSPRYKVAKRGQDVALRCDPISGHVSLFWYQQALGQGPEFLTYFQNEAQLDKSGLPSDRFFAERPEGSVSTLKIQRTQQEDSAVYLCASSLVPGLASDTQYFGPGTRLTVL.

The chain couples TRBV12-3 or TRBV12-4 to TRBJ2-5; D gene uncertain. The CDR3 has 13 residues. V shed 3 bases and J shed 2 bases, with 7 bases lying between them. Here the CDR3 reads CASSFGDQETQYF. As DNA, the CDR3 is TGTGCCAGCAGTTTTGGAGATCAAGAGACCCAGTACTTC.

The V call is TRBV7-9, the J call TRBJ2-4; a possible D gene is TRBD2 (5 bases). This CDR3 region has 15 residues. V lost 2 bases and J 13 bases, leaving 21 bases between the germline ends. From germline, CDR1 is SEHNR and CDR2 FQNEAQ (reference sequence). CDR3 in amino acids: CASSLFGERRSIQYF. CDR3 nucleotide sequence: TGTGCCAGCAGCTTATTCGGGGAGCGTAGGAGCATCCAGTACTTC.

This clonotype was seen at least ten times. The rearrangement joins TRBV2 to TRBJ2-5, with TRBD1 as a possible D gene (6 bases). The CDR3 covers 14 residues. CDR1 SNHLY and CDR2 FYNNEI come from the germline V gene. V was clipped by 6 bases and J by 6 bases, with 17 bases between them. The CDR3 nucleotides read TGTGCCAGCAGATATACACAGGGTGAGAAGACCCAGTACTTC. This codes for CASRYTQGEKTQYF.

This clonotype was seen at least ten times. This sequence joins TRBV13 and TRBJ2-7; D is undetermined. V was trimmed by 5 bases and J by 6 bases, leaving 11 bases between them. The CDR3 covers 12 residues. Germline V CDR1 and CDR2: PRHDT, FYEKMQ (reference sequence). The CDR3 DNA follows: TGTGCCAGCAGCCGTTCGTGGGGCGAGCAGTACTTC. The encoded protein is CASSRSWGEQYF.

This clonotype was picked up many times. The chain is built from TRBV3-1 and TRBJ1-2; D is unresolved. Germline V gives CDR1 LGHDT, CDR2 YNNKEL (reference sequence). V shed 5 bases and J shed 3 bases, with 13 bases lying between them. The CDR3 has 14 amino acids. The CDR3 sequence is CASSGGRGDYGYTF. CDR3 DNA: TGTGCCAGCAGCGGTGGACGCGGAGACTATGGCTACACCTTC. The entire variable domain, with the rest obtained from reference TRBV3-1 and TRBJ1-2, is as follows: DTAVSQTPKYLVTQMGNDKSIKCEQNLGHDTMYWYKQDSKKFLKIMFSYNNKELIINETVPNRFSPKSPDKAHLNLHINSLELGDSAVYFCASSGGRGDYGYTFGSGTRLTVV.

This clonotype came up many times. This chain uses TRBV13 with TRBJ2-1, with 8 bases that match TRBD2. Trimming at V came to 1 base and at J to 6 bases, leaving 5 bases not matched to a gene. Per germline, CDR1 PRHDT and CDR2 FYEKMQ (reference sequence). This CDR3 region has 15 residues. For the CDR3, the DNA is TGTGCCAGCAGCTTAGTCGGGAGGGAAATCAATGAGCAGTTCTTC. It yields the protein CASSLVGREINEQFF.

In this sample, this clonotype turned up many times. The chain carries TRBV14 and TRBJ2-5; D might be TRBD1 (6 bases). The CDR3 spans 13 residues. Per the germline V gene, CDR1 is SGHDN and CDR2 is FVKESK. Deletions cut 7 bases from V and 4 bases from J, with 13 bases between. CDR3 DNA sequence: TGTGCCAGCAACCCGGGACACGGAGAGACCCAGTACTTC. It encodes CASNPGHGETQYF.

J is TRBJ1-1 and V is TRBV28, with a weak D call TRBD1 (6 bases). This CDR3 comprises 13 residues. Between the trimmed V and J ends, which lost 5 bases and 4 bases, there was a span of 11 bases. Germline V gives CDR1 MDHEN, CDR2 SYDVKM. The CDR3 nucleotides read TGTGCCAGCAGTCGACAGGAGATCACTGAAGCTTTCTTT. Translation: CASSRQEITEAFF.

This clonotype was observed at least ten times. The rearrangement uses TRBV5-1 and TRBJ2-3, with 8 bases identical to TRBD2. This CDR3 has 15 amino acids. Germline V CDR1 and CDR2: SGHRS, YFSETQ. After removal of 5 bases from V and 5 bases from J, the junction contained 10 bases not matched to a gene. CDR3 in amino acids: CASSSGTRKGDTQYF. For the CDR3, the DNA is TGCGCCAGCAGTTCCGGGACTAGGAAGGGAGATACGCAGTATTTT.